Reported below is one T cell receptor (beta chain). No antigen is known for it. Nothing much larger sits one base from this clone, and base qualities are not available. The data originate from a study of T cell repertoires in cytomegalovirus infection (dated by TCRdb to between 2017 and 2020). Some background on the complete study: Donor HLA type was relevant to the analysis, because carriage of CMV infection together with the matching HLA type was indicated by public TCR beta signatures.

TCRdb records Illumina HiSeq 1500 as the sequencer. Through fastp at Q25 and MiXCR, TCRdb rebuilt clones from the public reads, retaining in-frame beta chains. Each entry merges the rows of one CDR3 protein and shows their most common DNA and genes. Here the sample has more than 200,000 distinct CDR3 sequences; roughly 10% occur a single time. Around 16% of the sample lies in the top ten. The CDR3 runs 14 residues from the cysteine to the phenylalanine. Of all the DNA, just the CDR3 is kept, 42 bases in frame from base 1. Trimming takes 6 bases from V and 0 bases from J, and the germline ends sit 10 bases apart. What the authors observed across the whole study: The ex vivo response was dominated by HLA-C-restricted CMV-specific TCR beta clonotypes, which also provided the single most frequent clonotype in two of eight donors. Cumulative frequency of public TCR beta family members discriminated carriers of CMV infection plus the relevant HLA type in this cohort and an independent roughly 350-donor cohort.

The source is a human donor in good health (CMV status not recorded). Some clones in this sample may be carry-over from other donors' samples. The V and J genes are TRBV12-3 or TRBV12-4 and TRBJ2-3, with the D gene call left open. Material for sequencing was PBMCs. The DNA sequence follows: TGTGCCAGCAGCTCGACCATTAGCACAGATACGCAGTATTTT. This sequence encodes CASSSTISTDTQYF.